The T cell receptor (beta chain) under discussion was sequenced for a study of CD8+ T cells in alopecia areata (dated by TCRdb to the late 2010s). A note on the overall study: The treated patients took part in an open-label pilot trial in which moderate-to-severe alopecia areata was treated with oral tofacitinib at 5 to 10 mg twice daily. Tofacitinib was administered for 6 to 18 months, and 6 months of follow-up off drug were then conducted to assess delayed response and recurrence. The SALT score, which quantifies the percentage of affected scalp surface area, was used to measure disease severity in treated patients. In both human patients and the C3H/HeJ mouse model, the study applied high-throughput TCRbeta sequencing to look at T cell clonal expansion in alopecia areata. In humans, TCRbeta sequencing was performed on scalp tissue and on sorted CD4+ and CD8+ peripheral blood T cells from healthy controls and from patients with patchy or totalis/universalis alopecia areata. Tofacitinib-treated patients had biopsies at baseline and at 4 and 24 weeks of treatment, with a later scalp biopsy in several patients. Scalp clonality was compared among normal scalp (n=4), patchy alopecia areata scalp (n=8), and alopecia totalis/universalis scalp (n=8). RNA was extracted with the PAXgene miRNA kit for fixed scalp, the miRNeasy kit for PBMCs, and the RNeasy kit for mouse skin. Amplification of TCRbeta CDR3 regions was done by immunoSEQ multiplex PCR using 35 Vbeta forward primers and 13 Jbeta reverse primers. The paper as a whole reports these results and caveats: Tofacitinib significantly decreased scalp clonality and the number of expanded CD8+ clones among the top 100 scalp clones. Many expanded lesional clones were found to persist in scalp and blood during tofacitinib treatment, and relapse after treatment cessation may be partly explained by this persistence. Because the treated cohort was small and included a single nonresponder, larger studies are needed to assess links between baseline CD8+ expansion and response. Unlike mouse skin, which is dominated by gammadelta T cells, normal human skin has resident alphabeta T cells that are also sequenced, and this complicates analysis of the scalp TCR repertoire. Compared with normal scalp, lesional scalp, particularly in alopecia totalis/universalis, had higher clonality and more expanded CD8+ clones, which suggests antigenic drive. TCR sequences shared between patients were less clear than in mice, possibly partly because of HLA diversity in the patient population.

The library was obtained by the immunoSEQ multiplex PCR assay. RNA was extracted from all samples and reverse transcribed into cDNA, which served as template for TCR sequencing. First-strand cDNA was synthesized using SuperScript III with a 2:1 mix of oligo-dT and random hexamers. A synthetic immune receptor repertoire was used to gauge amplification bias, and whatever bias remained was removed computationally. The authors' analysis ran thus. Raw reads were preprocessed to remove errors, and CDR3 was defined by IMGT conventions from the conserved cysteine to phenylalanine. To get clonality, Shannon entropy was normalized by log2 of the number of productive unique TCRs and the result was subtracted from 1. Scalp TCRbeta sequences were cross-referenced with sorted blood CD4 and CD8 repertoires so that the CD4 or CD8 identity of scalp clones could be inferred. What TCRdb holds here is the immuneACCESS table cut down to in-frame rearrangements. Part of the clones is not present; checked against another copy, under half of the missing clones reflect an unresolved V gene, and the others are unexplained. V, J and clone size were drawn from that table, and D and trimming were deduced from the DNA. For this sample there are 70,000 or so clones; 25% to 30% appear just once. About 16% of the sample lies in the top ten.

This clone has just a few counts. The antigen this receptor binds is unknown. Base qualities are not at hand, and no much larger clone is one base apart. There are 14 amino acids in the CDR3, from cysteine to phenylalanine inclusive. Of all the DNA, just the CDR3 is kept, 42 bases in frame from base 1. V loses 5 bases, J loses 2 bases, and the germline ends lie 10 bases apart. Based on the germline V gene (reference sequence), the CDR1 and CDR2 sequences are GTSNPN and SVGIG. What the time point label conveys for this sample: around 28 days on oral tofacitinib. In light of the paper, this sample's treatment or condition label describes: oral pan-JAK inhibitor, 5-10 mg twice daily. Lesional scalp punch biopsies and peripheral blood were collected from alopecia areata patients. PBMCs were isolated by density centrifugation and stained for CD3, CD4 and CD8, after which CD4+ and CD8+ T cells were sorted on a FACSAria.

The source was CD8+ T cells sorted from blood, collected at week 4, from a patient treated with tofacitinib. The rearranged chain carries TRBV30 and TRBJ2-6; the D segment could be TRBD1, given 5 matching bases. This TCR came from a human donor with alopecia areata. The CDR3 is CAWHEGAGANVLTF. The bases read TGTGCCTGGCATGAAGGGGCTGGGGCCAACGTCCTGACTTTC.